The source of this T cell receptor (beta chain) is a study of shared clonotypes between healthy human individuals. Study-wide findings and caveats: Researchers sampled only blood; tissue repertoires likely differ.

Of note for this clone: Its antigen is not identified.

Here immunoSEQ multiplex PCR was the method, and the copy in TCRdb shows in-frame clones only, minus some. This table holds more than 550,000 clones, roughly 72% found once. The clonotype was recovered from a woman aged 25 to 45 in good health. Sequencing used memory CD4+ T cells sorted from blood. Described subset: CD45RA-negative fraction.

For the CDR3, the DNA is TGTGCCAGCTCAACGCAATCGGGACAGGGAACTGAAGCTTTCTTT. Translation: CASSTQSGQGTEAFF. The rearrangement joins TRBV18 to TRBJ1-1, with 9 bases that match TRBD1. The V gene's germline CDR1 is KGHSH and CDR2 LQKENI. This CDR3 region has 15 residues. Trimming removed 5 bases from V and 5 bases from J; junction bases left unmatched: 9.